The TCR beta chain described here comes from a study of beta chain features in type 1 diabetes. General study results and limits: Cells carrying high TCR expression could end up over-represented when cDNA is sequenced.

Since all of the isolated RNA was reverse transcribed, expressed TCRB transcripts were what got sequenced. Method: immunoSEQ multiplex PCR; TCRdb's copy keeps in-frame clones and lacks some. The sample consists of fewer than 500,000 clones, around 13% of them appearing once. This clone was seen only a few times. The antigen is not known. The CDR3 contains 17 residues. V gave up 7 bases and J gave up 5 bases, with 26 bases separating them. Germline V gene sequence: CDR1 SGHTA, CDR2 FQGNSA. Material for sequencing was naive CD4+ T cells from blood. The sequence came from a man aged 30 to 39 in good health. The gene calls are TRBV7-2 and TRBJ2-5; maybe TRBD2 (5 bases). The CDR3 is CASTSPRRVSPRETQYF. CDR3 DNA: TGTGCCAGCACAAGCCCCAGGCGGGTATCTCCTCGGGAGACCCAGTACTTC.